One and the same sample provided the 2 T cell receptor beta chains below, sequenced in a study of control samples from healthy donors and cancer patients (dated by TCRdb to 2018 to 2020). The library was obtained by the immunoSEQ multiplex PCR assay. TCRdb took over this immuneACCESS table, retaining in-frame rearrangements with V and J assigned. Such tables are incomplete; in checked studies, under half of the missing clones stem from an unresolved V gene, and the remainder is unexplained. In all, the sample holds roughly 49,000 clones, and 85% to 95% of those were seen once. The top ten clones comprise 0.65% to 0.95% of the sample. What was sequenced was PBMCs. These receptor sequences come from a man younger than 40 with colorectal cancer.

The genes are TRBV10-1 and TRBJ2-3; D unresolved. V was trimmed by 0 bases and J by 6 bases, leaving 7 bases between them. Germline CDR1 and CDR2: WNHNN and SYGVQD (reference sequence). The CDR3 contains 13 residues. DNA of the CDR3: TGCGCCAGCAGTGAGTCGCAGATTGATACGCAGTATTTT. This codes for CASSESQIDTQYF.

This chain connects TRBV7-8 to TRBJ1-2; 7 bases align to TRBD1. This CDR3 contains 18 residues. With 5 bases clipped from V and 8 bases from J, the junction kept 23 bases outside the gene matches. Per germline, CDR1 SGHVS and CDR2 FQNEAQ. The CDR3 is CASSPFRRLEGASMGYTF. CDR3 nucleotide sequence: TGTGCCAGCAGCCCGTTCCGGCGCCTAGAGGGGGCTTCTATGGGCTACACCTTC.